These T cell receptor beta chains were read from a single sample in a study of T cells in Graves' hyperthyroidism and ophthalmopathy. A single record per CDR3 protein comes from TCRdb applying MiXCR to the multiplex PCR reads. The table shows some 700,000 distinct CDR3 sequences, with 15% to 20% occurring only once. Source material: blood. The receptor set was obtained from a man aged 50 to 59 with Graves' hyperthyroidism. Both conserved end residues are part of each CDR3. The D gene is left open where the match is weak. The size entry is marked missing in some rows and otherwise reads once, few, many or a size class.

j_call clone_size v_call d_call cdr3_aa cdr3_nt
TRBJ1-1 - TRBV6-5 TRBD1 CASSSGQRFEAFF TGTGCCAGCAGTTCGGGACAGCGGTTTGAAGCTTTCTTT
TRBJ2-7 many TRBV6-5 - CASSYSMGAYEQYF TGTGCCAGCAGTTACTCGATGGGGGCCTACGAGCAGTACTTC
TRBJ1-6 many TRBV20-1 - CSARTRGEANSPLHF TGCAGTGCTCGGACCAGAGGTGAAGCTAATTCACCCCTCCACTTT
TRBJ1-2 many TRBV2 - CASSTGTWGYTF TGTGCCAGCAGTACAGGGACTTGGGGCTACACCTTC
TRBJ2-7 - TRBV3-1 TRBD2 CASSQEGNSGAYEQYF TGTGCCAGCAGCCAAGAGGGAAATAGCGGGGCCTACGAGCAGTACTTC
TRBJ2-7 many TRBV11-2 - CASSTRDSGGEQYF TGTGCCAGCAGCACCCGGGACTCCGGGGGCGAGCAGTACTTC
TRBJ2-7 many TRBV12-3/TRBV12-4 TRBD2 CASSRTSGRAIEQYF TGTGCCAGCAGTCGGACTAGCGGGAGGGCGATAGAGCAGTACTTC
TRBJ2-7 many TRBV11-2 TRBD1 CASSQWDSFGEQYF TGTGCCAGCAGCCAATGGGACAGCTTTGGGGAGCAGTACTTC
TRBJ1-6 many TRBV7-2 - CASSIMTGTYNSPLHF TGTGCCAGCAGCATTATGACAGGCACCTATAATTCACCCCTCCACTTT
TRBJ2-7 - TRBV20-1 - CSAARSLYEQYF TGCAGTGCTGCGAGGTCACTTTACGAGCAGTACTTC
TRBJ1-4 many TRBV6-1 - CAVKPQGDNEKLFF TGTGCCGTCAAACCCCAGGGCGATAATGAAAAACTGTTTTTT
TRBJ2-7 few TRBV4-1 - CASSPQGTGSGIYEQYF TGCGCCAGCAGCCCCCAGGGGACCGGGAGCGGCATCTACGAGCAGTACTTC
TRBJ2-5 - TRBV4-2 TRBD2 CASSQDLTSGSETQYF TGTGCCAGCAGCCAAGATTTGACTAGCGGGAGTGAGACCCAGTACTTC
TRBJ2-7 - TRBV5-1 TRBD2 CASSLYTSGHIVEQYF TGCGCCAGCAGCTTGTACACTAGCGGGCACATAGTCGAGCAGTACTTC
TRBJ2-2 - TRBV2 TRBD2 CASSPGGDGERRGLFF TGTGCCAGCAGCCCGGGGGGGGACGGAGAGAGACGGGGACTGTTTTTT
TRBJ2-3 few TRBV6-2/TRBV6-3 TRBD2 CASKGAGITDTQYF TGTGCCAGCAAAGGAGCGGGGATCACAGATACGCAGTATTTT
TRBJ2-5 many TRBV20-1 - CSARDGWTVGETQYF TGCAGTGCTAGAGATGGGTGGACCGTAGGGGAGACCCAGTACTTC
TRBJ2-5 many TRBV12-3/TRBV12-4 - CASSPTSMETQYF TGTGCCAGCAGCCCAACTAGTATGGAGACCCAGTACTTC
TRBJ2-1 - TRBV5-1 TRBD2 CASGLALAGERYNEQFF TGCGCCAGCGGCTTGGCCCTAGCGGGAGAGCGATACAATGAGCAGTTCTTC
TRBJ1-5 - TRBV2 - CASSEVRGPGDQPQHF TGTGCCAGCAGTGAGGTCAGGGGCCCAGGGGATCAGCCCCAGCATTTT
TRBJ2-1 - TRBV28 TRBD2 CASSLSLGASGRMGSSYNEQFF TGTGCCAGCAGCTTATCTTTGGGGGCTAGCGGGAGAATGGGGAGCTCCTACAATGAGCAGTTCTTC
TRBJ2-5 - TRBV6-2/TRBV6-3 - CASRTTLMLGETQYF TGTGCCAGCAGGACGACTCTTATGCTCGGAGAGACCCAGTACTTC
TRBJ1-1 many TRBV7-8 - CASSPQRRGVEAFF TGTGCCAGCAGCCCACAGAGACGGGGAGTTGAAGCTTTCTTT
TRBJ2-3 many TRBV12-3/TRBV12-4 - CASSPTGFTDTQYF TGTGCCAGCAGTCCGACAGGTTTCACAGATACGCAGTATTTT
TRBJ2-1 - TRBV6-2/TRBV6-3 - CATRWAGGKNEQFF TGTGCCACCCGTTGGGCAGGGGGGAAAAATGAGCAGTTCTTC
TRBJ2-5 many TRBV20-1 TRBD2 CSAYTSGSSQETQYF TGCAGTGCATATACTAGCGGGAGTAGCCAAGAGACCCAGTACTTC
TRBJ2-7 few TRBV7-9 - CASSFIASYEQYF TGTGCCAGCAGCTTCATCGCGTCCTACGAGCAGTACTTC
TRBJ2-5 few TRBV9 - CASSPVVQETQYF TGTGCCAGCAGCCCCGTCGTTCAAGAGACCCAGTACTTC
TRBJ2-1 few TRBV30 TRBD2 CAWSSGGRDNEQFF TGTGCCTGGAGTTCTGGCGGGAGGGACAATGAGCAGTTCTTC
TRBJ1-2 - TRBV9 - CASSVVRGTNYGYTF TGTGCCAGCAGCGTAGTTAGGGGAACTAACTATGGCTACACCTTC
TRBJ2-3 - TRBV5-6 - CASSRRLEGSDTQYF TGTGCCAGCAGCCGGAGGCTGGAGGGTTCAGATACGCAGTATTTT
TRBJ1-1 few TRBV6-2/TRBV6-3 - CASSRSGRGTEAFF TGTGCCAGCAGTCGCTCAGGGAGGGGCACTGAAGCTTTCTTT
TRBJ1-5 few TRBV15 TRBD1 CATSRDKGTANQPQHF TGTGCCACCAGCAGAGATAAGGGGACAGCAAATCAGCCCCAGCATTTT
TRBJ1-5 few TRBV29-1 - CSAAGQNSNQPQHF TGCAGCGCCGCGGGACAAAATAGCAATCAGCCCCAGCATTTT
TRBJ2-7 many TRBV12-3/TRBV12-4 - CASSLHRVRAYEQYF TGTGCCAGCAGTCTCCACAGGGTAAGGGCCTACGAGCAGTACTTC
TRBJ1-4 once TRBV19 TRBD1 CATSVNRGEKLFF TGTGCCACCTCGGTCAACAGGGGTGAAAAACTGTTTTTT
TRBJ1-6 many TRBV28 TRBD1 CASSLPTGTGLGVDSPLHF TGTGCCAGCAGTTTGCCCACCGGGACAGGCCTCGGGGTGGATTCACCCCTCCACTTT
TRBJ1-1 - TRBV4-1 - CASSQTGLNTEAFF TGCGCCAGCAGCCAAACAGGCTTGAACACTGAAGCTTTCTTT
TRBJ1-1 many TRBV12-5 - CASGTNEAGAFF TGTGCTAGTGGTACAAACGAAGCGGGGGCTTTCTTT
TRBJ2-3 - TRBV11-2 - CASSKDYPSTDTQYF TGTGCCAGCAGTAAGGACTACCCAAGCACAGATACGCAGTATTTT